Presented here are 8 T cell receptor beta chains from one specimen sequenced in a study of PD-L1 blockade in urothelial cancer (dated by TCRdb to between 2016 and 2019). Libraries were prepared through the immunoSEQ multiplex PCR assay. TCRdb retrieved this table from immuneACCESS and kept in-frame rearrangements only. Not all clones are present; in checked studies, unresolved V genes account for under half, and no reason is known for the remainder. This sample is represented by around 110,000 clones; 80% to 90% of them were singletons. Of the sample, over 1.5% is held by the ten largest clones. The sample's time point label, in plain terms: peripheral blood 6 weeks after treatment start. The material sequenced was PBMCs, taken around atezolizumab (anti-PD-L1) treatment. These receptors all stem from a man in his 60s with urothelial cancer.

V usage is TRBV11-3 and J usage is TRBJ2-2, with D possibly matching TRBD2 (5 bases). V lost 1 base to trimming and J lost 0 bases, with 9 bases between them. Looked up from germline, CDR1 is SGHNT and CDR2 is YENEEA. This CDR3 contains 16 residues. CDR3 in DNA: TGTGCCAGCAGCTTAGGAGGGTTAACGAACACCGGGGAGCTGTTTTTT. Its protein is CASSLGGLTNTGELFF.

The V gene is TRBV19, the J gene TRBJ1-2; TRBD1 agrees at 9 bases. V dropped 3 bases and J dropped 7; count of bases not matched to a gene: 12. Germline assignment: CDR1 LNHDA and CDR2 SQIVND (reference sequence). The CDR3 is 16 amino acids. CDR3 amino acids: CASSIVSGTGTGGYTF. The CDR3 nucleotides read TGTGCCAGTAGTATCGTGTCGGGGACAGGGACGGGTGGCTACACCTTC.

The chain uses TRBV29-1 and TRBJ1-1; TRBD1 is a possible D gene (6 bases). CDR3 size: 12 residues. The germline V gene encodes CDR1 SQVTM and CDR2 ANQGSEA. Trimming took off 4 bases at V and 3 bases at J, with 9 bases between the two ends. The CDR3 spells CSVGQGYTEAFF. The CDR3 DNA sequence: TGCAGCGTTGGGCAGGGGTACACTGAAGCTTTCTTT.

The V gene is TRBV7-2, the J gene TRBJ2-1, with D unresolved. This CDR3 is 11 amino acids long. Germline V gene data show CDR1 as SGHTA and CDR2 as FQGNSA. V was cut by 6 bases and J by 8 bases, with 8 bases left in between. CDR3 in amino acids: CASSSGYEQFF. CDR3 coding DNA: TGTGCCAGCAGTTCCGGGTATGAGCAGTTCTTC.

In DNA form, the CDR3 reads TGTGCCAGCAGCGCCATAGCGGGAGGCTCCTACAATGAGCAGTTCTTC. It codes for CASSAIAGGSYNEQFF. The gene calls are TRBV9 and TRBJ2-1; TRBD2 matches 10 bases. CDR3 size: 16 residues. Germline values: CDR1 SGDLS, CDR2 YYNGEE. The J segment lost 0 bases and the V segment lost 3 bases, leaving 3 bases of the junction unmatched.

This chain links TRBV9 with TRBJ1-2; D is possibly TRBD1 (5 bases). The CDR3 length is 14 residues. The germline V gene has CDR1 SGDLS and CDR2 YYNGEE. V was pared by 3 bases and J by 6 bases, with 15 bases between. For the CDR3, the DNA is TGTGCCAGCAGCGGCGGCCCAGGGTATAATGGCTACACCTTC. The encoded protein is CASSGGPGYNGYTF. Together with reference TRBV9 and TRBJ1-2, the CDR3 gives the full variable domain: DSGVTQTPKHLITATGQRVTLRCSPRSGDLSVYWYQQSLDQGLQFLIQYYNGEERAKGNILERFSAQQFPDLHSELNLSSLELGDSALYFCASSGGPGYNGYTFGSGTRLTVV.

The rearrangement uses TRBV30 and TRBJ1-2; D is ambiguous. Germline V gene sequence: CDR1 GTSNPN, CDR2 SVGIG (reference sequence). Trimming cost V 1 base and J 5 bases, with 14 bases left between them. The CDR3 is 14 amino acids. CDR3 amino acids: CAWSGADQRYGYTF. The CDR3 DNA reads as TGTGCCTGGAGTGGGGCAGACCAGAGATATGGCTACACCTTC. The whole variable domain, filled in from reference TRBV30 and TRBJ1-2, reads SQTIHQWPATLVQPVGSPLSLECTVEGTSNPNLYWYRQAAGRGLQLLFYSVGIGQISSEVPQNLSASRPQDRQFILSSKKLLLSDSGFYLCAWSGADQRYGYTFGSGTRLTVV.

The chain combines TRBV6-5 with TRBJ1-2; a weak D match, TRBD1 (6 bases). Germline CDR1 MNHEY, CDR2 SVGAGI. The CDR3 loop spans 15 amino acids. The V gene lost 2 bases and the J gene lost 1 base, with 11 bases spanning the gap. CDR3 loop: CASSYRGGSNYGYTF. The DNA of the CDR3 is TGTGCCAGCAGTTACCGGGGGGGCAGTAACTATGGCTACACCTTC.